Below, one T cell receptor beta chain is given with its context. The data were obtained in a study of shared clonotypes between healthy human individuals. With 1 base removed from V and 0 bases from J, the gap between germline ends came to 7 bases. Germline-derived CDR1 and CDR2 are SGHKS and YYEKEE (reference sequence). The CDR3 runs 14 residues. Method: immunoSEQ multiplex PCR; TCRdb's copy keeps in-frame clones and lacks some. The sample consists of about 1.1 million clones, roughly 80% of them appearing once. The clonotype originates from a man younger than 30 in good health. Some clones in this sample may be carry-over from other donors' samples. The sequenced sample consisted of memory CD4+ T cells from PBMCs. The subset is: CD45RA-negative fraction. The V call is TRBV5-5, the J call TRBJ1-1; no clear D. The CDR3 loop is CASSLQRMNTEAFF. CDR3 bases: TGTGCCAGCAGCTTGCAACGGATGAACACTGAAGCTTTCTTT.